Below, 2 T cell receptor beta chains from the same sample are listed, as sequenced in a study of breast tumors, draining lymph nodes, adjacent tissues. Breast cancer patients provided tissue from their axillary draining lymph nodes. TCRdb passed the multiplex PCR reads through MiXCR, listing each CDR3 protein once. Counted here are roughly 260,000 distinct CDR3 sequences, roughly 30% occurring once; the ten biggest clones make up 1.1%. The sample comprised axillary lymph node tissue. The receptors derive from a female donor with breast cancer. Some clones in this sample may be carry-over from other donors' samples.

The chain is built from TRBV30 and TRBJ2-2; 7 nucleotides align to TRBD2. CDR1 and CDR2 (germline): GTSNPN, SVGIG (reference sequence). The CDR3 sequence is 16 residues long. Germline trimming cut 3 bases from V and 0 bases from J; bases unmatched to any gene: 7. DNA of the CDR3: TGTGCCTGGAGGAAACCTAGCGGTTCGAACACCGGGGAGCTGTTTTTT. Amino acids: CAWRKPSGSNTGELFF. Complete variable domain (other parts from reference TRBV30 and TRBJ2-2): SQTIHQWPATLVQPVGSPLSLECTVEGTSNPNLYWYRQAAGRGLQLLFYSVGIGQISSEVPQNLSASRPQDRQFILSSKKLLLSDSGFYLCAWRKPSGSNTGELFFGEGSRLTVL.

A few counts support this clonotype. A much larger clone lies a single base off, so this may be a read error. CDR3 amino acids: CAISEDRGPYEQYF. CDR3 nucleotides: TGTGCCATCAGCGAAGACAGGGGGCCCTACGAGCAGTACTTC. This chain links TRBV10-3 with TRBJ2-7, with TRBD1 identical over 10 bases. V trimming: 6 bases; J trimming: 2 bases; junction bases outside the gene matches: 4. The CDR3 runs to 14 residues. Germline loops: CDR1 ENHRY, CDR2 SYGVKD.